Below, one TCR beta chain is given with its context. These data belong to a study of cytomegalovirus exposure and HLA in healthy donors. Per the germline V gene, CDR1 is SGHTS and CDR2 is YDEGEE. The CDR3 length is 16 residues. The V end lost 3 bases, the J end lost 0 bases, and 12 bases lay between the germline ends. In the PCR, 60 Vbeta and 13 Jbeta primers were used. Sequenced by immunoSEQ multiplex PCR; TCRdb stores in-frame clones only, minus some. The top ten hold around 5.9% of the sample, which has approximately 200,000 clones, roughly 74% seen once. Sequences were obtained from PBMCs. The receptor's source is a woman in her thirties in good health and CMV-seropositive. The chain employs TRBV5-8 and TRBJ2-2; tentative D call: TRBD1 (6 bases). CDR3 in DNA: TGTGCCAGCAGCTCTGGGACAAGCGCGAACACCGGGGAGCTGTTTTTT. Translated: CASSSGTSANTGELFF.